A selection of T cell receptor beta chains follows, all from one sample in a study of Tregs in tolerant kidney transplant recipients. Their target antigens are unknown. Profiling relied on immunoSEQ multiplex PCR, and the TCRdb table lists in-frame clones only, not all of them. The sample lists 2,500 to 3,000 clones, around 38% occurring once. Sequencing was performed on Tregs from blood cultured with allogeneic cells. The receptors shown here come from a human donor in good health. CDR3s include the opening cysteine and the closing phenylalanine or tryptophan. D genes are given only for firm matches. Only some rows state a clone size, as once, few, many or a class for expanded clones.

>TRBV11-1|.|TRBJ1-2|.
TGTGCCAGCAGCACGACAGGCTATGGCTACACCTTC
CASSTTGYGYTF
>TRBV6-5|.|TRBJ2-1|.
TGTGCCAGCACGGCCAGGTTCCTCTCCTACAATGAGCAGTTCTTC
CASTARFLSYNEQFF
>TRBV6-6|.|TRBJ1-5|few
TGTGCCAGCAGTTATGGGGACCCGCGCCGACAGCCCCAGCATTTT
CASSYGDPRRQPQHF
>TRBV11-1|TRBD2|TRBJ2-7|.
TGTGCCAGCAGCCTAGCGGGAGGTCGCTACGAGCAGTACTTC
CASSLAGGRYEQYF
>TRBV7-8|.|TRBJ1-5|few
TGTGCCAGCAGCTTAGGCATGCGGGGACCTCAGCCCCAGCATTTT
CASSLGMRGPQPQHF
>TRBV15|.|TRBJ1-5|.
TGTGCCACCAGGGGGGGAGGGAATAGCAATCAGCCCCAGCATTTT
CATRGGGNSNQPQHF
>TRBV7-9|TRBD2|TRBJ2-1|.
TGTGCCAGCAGACTCACTAGCGGGAGTTTAAAGTTCTTC
CASRLTSGSLKFF
>TRBV5-4|.|TRBJ2-7|once
TGTGCCAGCAGCTTGTACTCTTACTACGAGCAGTACTTC
CASSLYSYYEQYF
>TRBV6-5|TRBD2|TRBJ2-7|few
TGTGCCAGCAGTCGGCCCTCACGGGGGGTACACGAGCAGTACTTC
CASSRPSRGVHEQYF
>TRBV6-5|TRBD1|TRBJ2-7|few
TGTGCCAGCAGTGCTTTCGGGACAGGGACCTACGAGCAGTACTTC
CASSAFGTGTYEQYF
>TRBV2|.|TRBJ1-5|.
TGTGCCAGCAGTTACTCGAGAGGGGGCAATCAGCCCCAGCATTTT
CASSYSRGGNQPQHF
>TRBV5-8|TRBD2|TRBJ2-3|medium-sized
TGTGCCAGCAGCCCCTTAGCGGGGTGGGCAGATACGCAGTATTTT
CASSPLAGWADTQYF
>TRBV10-1|.|TRBJ1-5|few
TGCGCCAGCAGAGACACGAGATCTAAGGGCCCCCAGCATTTT
CASRDTRSKGPQHF
>TRBV5-1|.|TRBJ1-2|large
TGCGCCAGCAGCTTGGGGGTGTACTATGGCTACACCTTC
CASSLGVYYGYTF
>TRBV5-8|.|TRBJ2-2|.
TGTGCCAGCAGCCGACCACAGGGGAACACCGGGGAGCTGTTTTTT
CASSRPQGNTGELFF
>TRBV19|.|TRBJ1-4|.
TGTGCCAGTAGTATGAATCGTCAAAATGAAAAACTGTTTTTT
CASSMNRQNEKLFF
>TRBV6-5|.|TRBJ1-2|.
TGTGCCAGCAGTTCTACCGGAAACAGGGGCTACACCTTC
CASSSTGNRGYTF
>TRBV5-8|.|TRBJ1-1|few
TGTGCCAGCAGCTTGATAGATACCCGGGCTTTCTTT
CASSLIDTRAFF